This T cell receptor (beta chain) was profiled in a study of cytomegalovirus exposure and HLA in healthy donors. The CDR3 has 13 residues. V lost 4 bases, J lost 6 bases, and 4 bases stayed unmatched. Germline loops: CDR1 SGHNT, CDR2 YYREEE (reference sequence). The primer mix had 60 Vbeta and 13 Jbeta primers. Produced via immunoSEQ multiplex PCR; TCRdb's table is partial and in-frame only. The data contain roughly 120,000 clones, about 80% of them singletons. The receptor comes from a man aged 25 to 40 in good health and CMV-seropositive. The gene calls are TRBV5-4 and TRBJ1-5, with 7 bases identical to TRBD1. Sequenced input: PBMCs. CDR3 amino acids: CASSHDRAQPQHF. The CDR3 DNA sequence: TGTGCCAGCAGCCACGACAGGGCTCAGCCCCAGCATTTT.